This T cell receptor beta chain was identified during a study of CD8 T cells in ankylosing spondylitis. In TCRdb, the 5' RACE reads were re-called with MiXCR into one record per CDR3 protein. This sample has 200,000 to 300,000 distinct CDR3 sequences; more than 20% occur once, and the top ten carry over 0.55%. Germline CDR1 reads MNHEY; CDR2 reads SVGAGI. This CDR3 region has 15 residues. V shed 0 bases, J shed 12 bases, and the junction held 10 bases outside the gene matches. This clonotype was observed at least ten times. The material sequenced was blood, either unsorted or a sorted T cell fraction (not recorded which). The clonotype was recovered from a male donor with ankylosing spondylitis or in good health (not recorded which). The chain recombines TRBV6-5 with TRBJ2-1; 8 nucleotides align to TRBD1. DNA of the CDR3: TGTGCCAGCAGTTACTCGAGGACAGGGCCCAGTGGGCAGTTCTTC. Translating it yields CASSYSRTGPSGQFF.